The 15 T cell receptor beta chains below were found in one sample sequenced in a study of molecular identifiers for immune sequencing clone quantification. MiXCR, applied by TCRdb to the PCR reads, yields one record per CDR3 protein. The sample yields approximately 590,000 distinct CDR3 sequences, over 25% seen once. The specimen sequenced was naive CD8+ T cells from blood, with Jurkat cell RNA spiked in. Subset meaning: FACS-sorted CD8+CD4-CCR7+CD45RA+ naive T cells. The source is a human donor in good health. Some libraries in this study had Jurkat cell RNA spiked in.

This clonotype has more than one count but fewer than ten. CDR3 protein: CASTTGLALPYEQYF. CDR3 coding DNA: TGTGCCAGCACCACCGGACTAGCTCTTCCCTACGAGCAGTACTTC. The rearrangement joins TRBV6-2 or TRBV6-3 to TRBJ2-7, with 8 bases identical to TRBD2. Germline V gene data show CDR1 as MNHEY and CDR2 as SVGEGT. This CDR3 region has 15 residues. The ends lost 7 bases at V and 2 bases at J; junction bases unmatched: 10.

This clonotype came up many times. The chain links TRBV24-1 to TRBJ2-1; D remains unclear. The CDR3 has 12 amino acids. The V gene's germline CDR1 is KGHDR and CDR2 SFDVKD. The germline V and J ends were trimmed by 5 bases and 4 bases, with 5 bases remaining between them. The CDR3 here is CATSAGYNEQFF. The CDR3 nucleotides are TGTGCCACCAGTGCCGGGTACAATGAGCAGTTCTTC.

About this clonotype: The junction and the germline gene differ at one end; a read error may be behind it. The chain combines TRBV5-3 with TRBJ2-7; 7 nucleotides line up with TRBD1. TRBV5-3 is assigned to the ORF class and has an uncertain function. This CDR3 spans 16 amino acids. Here the CDR3 DNA reads TGTGCCAGCAGCCAAAGGTACTCCGGGACAGCCTACGGGCAGTACTTC. This translates into CASSQRYSGTAYGQYF.

This chain connects TRBV20-1 to TRBJ1-4; 9 bases are shared with TRBD1. The V segment lost 0 bases and the J segment 6 bases; nucleotides outside the gene matches: 5. This CDR3 contains 15 residues. Looked up from germline, CDR1 is DFQATT and CDR2 is SNEGSKA (reference sequence). CDR3 coding DNA: TGCAGTGCTAGAGATCCCCGACAGGGGGATGAAAAACTGTTTTTT. Translated: CSARDPRQGDEKLFF.

In its sample, this clonotype was seen many times. This chain links TRBV7-9 with TRBJ1-5; D not resolved. The CDR3 is 15 residues long. Germline CDR1 and CDR2: SEHNR and FQNEAQ (reference sequence). The germline V and J ends were trimmed by 1 base and 6 bases, with 13 bases remaining between them. As DNA, the CDR3 is TGTGCCAGCAGCTTAGGTTTGGAAATGGGTCAGCCCCAGCATTTT. Amino acid sequence: CASSLGLEMGQPQHF.

With respect to this clonotype: A read error is possible here, since a much larger clone lies one base away. The chain carries TRBV18 and TRBJ2-3; 9 nucleotides align to TRBD2. CDR1 and CDR2 from the germline V gene are KGHSH and LQKENI. The CDR3 is 18 amino acids. Trimming took 2 bases from V and 4 from J; bases not matched to a gene: 13. The CDR3 DNA is TGTGCCAGCTCACCATTTACGGGACCAGCGGGAGGAGCAGATACGCAGTATTTT. The encoded protein is CASSPFTGPAGGADTQYF.

This clonotype has at least ten counts. The rearrangement links TRBV6-5 to TRBJ2-5, with D unclear. CDR3 size: 15 residues. CDR1 is MNHEY and CDR2 is SVGAGI in the germline V gene. V dropped 4 bases and J dropped 0 bases, with 12 bases sitting between them. CDR3 sequence reads: CASSLTTQYQETQYF. The CDR3 DNA reads TGTGCCAGCAGTTTGACGACCCAGTACCAAGAGACCCAGTACTTC.

V usage is TRBV6-6 and J usage is TRBJ2-1, with D perhaps matching TRBD2 (7 bases). The CDR3 is made up of 12 amino acids. The germline V and J ends were trimmed by 8 bases and 4 bases, with 9 bases remaining between them. Germline assignment: CDR1 MNHNY and CDR2 SVGAGI (reference sequence). CDR3 coding DNA: TGTGCCAGCGCGGGGGCGTACAATGAGCAGTTCTTC. This sequence encodes CASAGAYNEQFF.

There are a few counts of this clonotype. V and J are TRBV30 and TRBJ2-2; 9 bases are a match to TRBD2. Germline V gene lookup returns CDR1 GTSNPN and CDR2 SVGIG (reference sequence). J was trimmed by 3 bases and V by 2 bases; bases with no gene match: 7. The CDR3 contains 16 residues. CDR3 nucleotides: TGTGCCTGGAGTTCGGGGCTAGCGGGGTACACCGGGGAGCTGTTTTTT. The encoded protein is CAWSSGLAGYTGELFF.

A note on this clonotype: At one of its ends the junction is not consistent with the germline gene, which may arise from a read error. The J gene is TRBJ2-7, the V gene TRBV12-3 or TRBV12-4; weak D call: TRBD2 (6 bases). This CDR3 is 14 amino acids long. The CDR3 DNA follows: TGTGCCAGCAGTTTCGGCGGGGCCTCCTACGAGGAGTACTTC. Translated: CASSFGGASYEEYF.

The sample holds many counts of this clonotype. The chain combines TRBV12-3 or TRBV12-4 with TRBJ2-3; D remains ambiguous. The CDR3 sequence is 12 residues long. V gave up 3 bases and J gave up 6 bases, with 7 bases separating them. CDR3 amino acids: CASSFDVDTQYF. CDR3 in DNA: TGTGCCAGCAGTTTTGATGTGGATACGCAGTATTTT.

The sample holds many counts of this clonotype. V and J are TRBV20-1 and TRBJ1-1; TRBD1 aligns across 8 bases. Trimming took 0 bases from V and 3 from J; bases not matched to a gene: 6. Germline loops: CDR1 DFQATT, CDR2 SNEGSKA (reference sequence). CDR3 length equals 15 residues. This CDR3 reads CSARDRTGKDTEAFF. CDR3 coding DNA: TGCAGTGCTAGAGATCGGACAGGGAAGGACACTGAAGCTTTCTTT.

The V and J genes are TRBV7-9 and TRBJ2-1, with 16 bases that match TRBD2. V was pared by 3 bases and J by 4 bases, with 12 bases of the junction left unmatched. CDR3 length: 20 amino acids. The germline V gene has CDR1 SEHNR and CDR2 FQNEAQ (reference sequence). CDR3 bases: TGTGCCAGCAGCTTGGGGACTAGCGGGAGGGCCCTCACAGTTTACAATGAGCAGTTCTTC. Its protein is CASSLGTSGRALTVYNEQFF.

This clonotype was counted ten times or more. CDR3 sequence reads: CASSPLAGGRDEQYF. The CDR3 DNA is TGTGCCAGCAGCCCCCTAGCGGGGGGCCGGGACGAGCAGTACTTC. This chain links TRBV7-2 with TRBJ2-7; 11 bases are a match to TRBD2. The CDR3 has 15 amino acids. V was clipped by 5 bases and J by 5 bases; unmatched bases: 8. In germline, CDR1 is SGHTA, CDR2 FQGNSA.

This clonotype was picked up many times. The V gene is TRBV6-5, the J gene TRBJ2-5; D gene unclear. Germline CDR1 is MNHEY and CDR2 is SVGAGI. The CDR3 length is 16 residues. The ends were cut back, 0 bases at V and 5 bases at J, with 16 bases in the middle. CDR3 nucleotides: TGTGCCAGCAGTTACTCTCTGGCTGGAGAGCCCGAGACCCAGTACTTC. This gives the protein CASSYSLAGEPETQYF.